This is a list of T cell receptor beta chains from one sample in a study of control samples from healthy donors and cancer patients. The protocol was immunoSEQ multiplex PCR, while the TCRdb copy is restricted to in-frame clones and leaves out a portion. The sample holds some 71,000 clones, 75% to 95% seen once. The sequenced sample consisted of PBMCs. The source of these receptors is a woman between 50 and 59 years old with colorectal cancer. Both conserved end residues are part of each CDR3. A D gene is named only where the DNA matches it firmly. Rows may omit the clone size; those that give it use once, few, many or a size class.

cdr3_aa: CASSSGLNYEQYF; cdr3_nt: TGCGCCAGCAGCTCGGGACTTAACTACGAGCAGTACTTC; cdr3_length: 13; v_call: TRBV5-1; d_call: .; j_call: TRBJ2-7; clone_size: .
cdr3_aa: CATRNTGELFF; cdr3_nt: TGTGCCACCAGGAACACCGGGGAGCTGTTTTTT; cdr3_length: 11; v_call: TRBV6-5; d_call: .; j_call: TRBJ2-2; clone_size: .
cdr3_aa: CSVVTQNTGELFF; cdr3_nt: TGCAGCGTTGTGACCCAGAACACCGGGGAGCTGTTTTTT; cdr3_length: 13; v_call: TRBV29-1; d_call: .; j_call: TRBJ2-2; clone_size: .
cdr3_aa: CASSMTSPPDTQYF; cdr3_nt: TGTGCCAGTAGTATGACTAGCCCCCCAGATACGCAGTATTTT; cdr3_length: 14; v_call: TRBV19; d_call: TRBD2; j_call: TRBJ2-3; clone_size: few
cdr3_aa: CAISDNSGKREGTDTQYF; cdr3_nt: TGTGCCATCAGTGACAACTCCGGCAAGCGGGAGGGCACAGATACGCAGTATTTT; cdr3_length: 18; v_call: TRBV10-3; d_call: TRBD2; j_call: TRBJ2-3; clone_size: .
cdr3_aa: CASSLVVSGRALTGELFF; cdr3_nt: TGTGCCAGCAGCTTGGTCGTTAGCGGGAGGGCCTTGACCGGGGAGCTGTTTTTT; cdr3_length: 18; v_call: TRBV5-8; d_call: TRBD2; j_call: TRBJ2-2; clone_size: .
cdr3_aa: CATSRDAVAGGSYEQYF; cdr3_nt: TGTGCCACCAGCAGAGACGCAGTAGCGGGAGGGTCCTACGAGCAGTACTTC; cdr3_length: 17; v_call: TRBV15; d_call: TRBD2; j_call: TRBJ2-7; clone_size: .
cdr3_aa: CAGGLQGRSPLHF; cdr3_nt: TGTGCCGGAGGCCTACAGGGTAGGTCACCCCTCCACTTT; cdr3_length: 13; v_call: TRBV19; d_call: .; j_call: TRBJ1-6; clone_size: .
cdr3_aa: CASRGQYPQDTQYF; cdr3_nt: TGTGCCAGCCGCGGACAGTACCCCCAAGATACGCAGTATTTT; cdr3_length: 14; v_call: TRBV6-5; d_call: .; j_call: TRBJ2-3; clone_size: .
cdr3_aa: CASSRFSSQVGANVLTF; cdr3_nt: TGTGCCAGCAGTCGTTTCAGTTCACAGGTTGGGGCCAACGTCCTGACTTTC; cdr3_length: 17; v_call: TRBV5-6; d_call: .; j_call: TRBJ2-6; clone_size: .
cdr3_aa: CASSPGPQSKHYGYTF; cdr3_nt: TGTGCCAGCAGTCCTGGCCCACAGTCTAAGCACTATGGCTACACCTTC; cdr3_length: 16; v_call: TRBV6-4; d_call: .; j_call: TRBJ1-2; clone_size: .
cdr3_aa: CASSRWKLNTEAFF; cdr3_nt: TGTGCCAGTAGTAGGTGGAAACTGAACACTGAAGCTTTCTTT; cdr3_length: 14; v_call: TRBV19; d_call: .; j_call: TRBJ1-1; clone_size: once
cdr3_aa: CASRGGSRGLRYLPGELFF; cdr3_nt: TGTGCCAGCCGGGGAGGGTCAAGAGGACTGAGATATTTACCCGGGGAGCTGTTTTTT; cdr3_length: 19; v_call: TRBV11-2; d_call: TRBD2; j_call: TRBJ2-2; clone_size: .